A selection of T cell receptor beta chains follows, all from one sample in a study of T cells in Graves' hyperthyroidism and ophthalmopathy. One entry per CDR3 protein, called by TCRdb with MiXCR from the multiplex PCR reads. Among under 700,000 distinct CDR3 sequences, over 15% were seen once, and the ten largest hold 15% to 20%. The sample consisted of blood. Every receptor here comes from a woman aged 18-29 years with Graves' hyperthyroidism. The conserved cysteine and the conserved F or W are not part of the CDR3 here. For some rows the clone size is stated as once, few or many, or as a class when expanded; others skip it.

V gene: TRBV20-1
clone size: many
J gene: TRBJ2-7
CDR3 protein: SATPGLAYEQY

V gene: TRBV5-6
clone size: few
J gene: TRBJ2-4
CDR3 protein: ASSLAGQGLTKNIQY

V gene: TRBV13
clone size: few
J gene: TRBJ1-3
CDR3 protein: ASSLGQLSGNTIY

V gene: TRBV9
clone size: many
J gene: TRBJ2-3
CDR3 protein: ASSVAATDTQY

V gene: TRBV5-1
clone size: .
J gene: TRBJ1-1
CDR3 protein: ASSLPGTGGTEAF

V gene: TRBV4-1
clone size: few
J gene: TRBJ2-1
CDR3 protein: ASSQEDSTYNEQF

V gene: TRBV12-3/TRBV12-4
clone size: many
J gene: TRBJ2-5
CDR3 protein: ASSLDRGKQETQY

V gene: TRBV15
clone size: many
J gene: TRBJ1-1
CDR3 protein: ATSRAEAGFAF

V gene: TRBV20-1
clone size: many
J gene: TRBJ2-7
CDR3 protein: SARRGHGYEQY

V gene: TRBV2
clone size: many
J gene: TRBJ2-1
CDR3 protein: ASRGLRGFHEQF

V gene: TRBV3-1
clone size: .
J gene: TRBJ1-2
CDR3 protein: ASSQVGANYGYT

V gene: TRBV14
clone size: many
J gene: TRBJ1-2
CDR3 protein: ASSQGTPLTDPYGYT

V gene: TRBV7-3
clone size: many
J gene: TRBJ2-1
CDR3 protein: ASSPGQRNEQF

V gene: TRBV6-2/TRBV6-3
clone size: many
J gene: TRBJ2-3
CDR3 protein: ASSPDPPDTQY

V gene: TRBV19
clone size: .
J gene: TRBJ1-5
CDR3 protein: ASSKGAGTGNQPQH

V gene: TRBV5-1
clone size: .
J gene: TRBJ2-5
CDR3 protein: ASSLAERGGTQY

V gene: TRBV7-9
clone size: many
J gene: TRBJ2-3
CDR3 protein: ASSATSGSRSTDTQY

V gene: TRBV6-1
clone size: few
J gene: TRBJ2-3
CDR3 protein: ASSGIAGVTDTQY

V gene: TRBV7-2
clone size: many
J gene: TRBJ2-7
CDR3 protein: ASSLVSGSSYEQY

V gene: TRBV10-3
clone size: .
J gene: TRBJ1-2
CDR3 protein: AISESNRGSPYGYT

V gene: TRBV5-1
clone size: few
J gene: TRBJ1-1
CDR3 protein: ASSLVAGGNTEAF

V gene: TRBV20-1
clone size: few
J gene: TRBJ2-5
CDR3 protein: SVGRETQY

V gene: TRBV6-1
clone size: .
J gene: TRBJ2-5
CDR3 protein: ASSATSGRSETQY

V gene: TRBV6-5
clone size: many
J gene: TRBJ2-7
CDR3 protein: ASSYSIGGYEQY

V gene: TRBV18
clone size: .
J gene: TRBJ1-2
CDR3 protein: ASSDQTVGYGYT

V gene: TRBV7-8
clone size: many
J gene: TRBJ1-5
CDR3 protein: ASSSTGQGNQPQH

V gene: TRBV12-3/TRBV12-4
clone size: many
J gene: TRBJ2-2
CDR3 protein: ASIRTSGGGAGELF

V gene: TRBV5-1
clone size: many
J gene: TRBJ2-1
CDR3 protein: ASRLAGSSYNEQF

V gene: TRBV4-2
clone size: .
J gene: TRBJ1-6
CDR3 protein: ASRVGIRDSPLH

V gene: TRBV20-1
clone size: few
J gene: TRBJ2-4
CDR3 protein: SARTRGGNIQY

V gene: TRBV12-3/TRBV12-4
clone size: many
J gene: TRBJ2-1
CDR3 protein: ASSHTSAGGNEQF

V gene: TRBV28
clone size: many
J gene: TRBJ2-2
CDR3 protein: ASSRPPHNTGELF

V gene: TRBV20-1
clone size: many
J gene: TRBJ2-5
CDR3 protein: SANRQSQETQY

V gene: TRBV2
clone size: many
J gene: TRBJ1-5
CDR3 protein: ASSDRGDQPQH

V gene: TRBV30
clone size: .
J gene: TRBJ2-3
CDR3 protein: AWSPRETPQY

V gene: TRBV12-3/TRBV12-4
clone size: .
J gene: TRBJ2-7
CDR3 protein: ASLGTSGRKQY

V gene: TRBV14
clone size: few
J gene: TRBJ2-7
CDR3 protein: ASSQHRDRGTYEQY

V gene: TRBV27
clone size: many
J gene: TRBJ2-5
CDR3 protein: ASSFRRGAGETQY

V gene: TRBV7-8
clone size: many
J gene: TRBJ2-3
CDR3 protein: ASSSVGLAGGDTQY

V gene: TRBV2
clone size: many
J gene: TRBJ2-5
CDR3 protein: ASREGSAETQY